This entry lists 29 T cell receptor beta chains sequenced from one sample in a study of Ad26.COV2.S vaccination and SARS-CoV-2 variants. Assay: immunoSEQ multiplex PCR; the TCRdb copy retains only in-frame clones and omits some. The data contain some 45,000 clones, roughly 83% of them singletons. Here the sequenced sample was peripheral blood, taken after recovery from COVID-19. All receptors derive from a human donor who had recovered from COVID-19.

The chain joins TRBV24-1 to TRBJ1-1, with a weak D call TRBD1 (5 bases). The CDR3 is 12 residues long. The germline V gene encodes CDR1 KGHDR and CDR2 SFDVKD. Trimming took 7 bases from V and 8 from J, leaving 13 bases between them. The CDR3 bases are TGTGCCACCAGGCAGGGCGTTGGAGAAGCTTTCTTT. Amino acid sequence: CATRQGVGEAFF.

The chain uses TRBV20-1 and TRBJ1-1; no reliable D call. Germline CDR1 is DFQATT and CDR2 is SNEGSKA (reference sequence). V gave up 3 bases and J gave up 0 bases, with 14 bases separating them. The CDR3 length is 15 residues. The CDR3 region is CSASTSPGMNTEAFF. CDR3 in DNA: TGCAGTGCTAGTACTTCACCGGGCATGAACACTGAAGCTTTCTTT.

The rearrangement joins TRBV5-1 to TRBJ2-7; TRBD1 matches at 10 bases. J lost 1 base, V lost 5 bases, and 6 bases had no gene match. This CDR3 is 15 amino acids long. CDR1 is SGHRS and CDR2 is YFSETQ in the germline V gene. This CDR3 is CASRLGTGVSYEQYF. CDR3 DNA: TGCGCCAGCAGACTCGGGACAGGGGTTTCCTACGAGCAGTACTTC.

The rearrangement uses TRBV24-1 and TRBJ2-1, with D tentatively TRBD1 (6 bases). This CDR3 is 13 amino acids long. The germline V and J ends were trimmed by 9 bases and 7 bases, with 15 bases remaining between them. Germline CDR1 is KGHDR and CDR2 is SFDVKD. The DNA of the CDR3 is TGTGCCACCGGCAGGGGCTTACGGAATGAGCAGTTCTTC. Its translation is CATGRGLRNEQFF.

The chain combines TRBV24-1 with TRBJ1-5, with D unclear. Deletions cut 5 bases from V and 1 base from J, with 5 bases between. The CDR3 runs to 13 residues. Germline V CDR1 and CDR2: KGHDR, SFDVKD. The CDR3 nucleotides are TGTGCCACCAGTGGGGGAAGCAATCAGCCCCAGCATTTT. Protein: CATSGGSNQPQHF.

This sequence joins TRBV19 and TRBJ2-6; unclear D gene. The CDR3 spans 14 residues. V was cut by 3 bases and J by 0 bases, with 3 bases left in between. Germline assignment: CDR1 LNHDA and CDR2 SQIVND (reference sequence). CDR3 sequence (DNA): TGTGCCAGTAGTATCCGCTCTGGGGCCAACGTCCTGACTTTC. It specifies CASSIRSGANVLTF.

The chain recombines TRBV11-3 with TRBJ1-1, with no clear D. CDR1 is SGHNT, CDR2 YENEEA, per germline. The CDR3 contains 14 residues. With 5 bases removed from V and 3 bases from J, the gap between germline ends came to 13 bases. CDR3 protein: CASSRGPGDTEAFF. CDR3 nucleotides: TGTGCCAGCAGCCGCGGTCCGGGTGACACTGAAGCTTTCTTT. Full variable domain (missing parts from reference TRBV11-3 and TRBJ1-1): EAGVVQSPRYKIIEKKQPVAFWCNPISGHNTLYWYLQNLGQGPELLIRYENEEAVDDSQLPKDRFSAERLKGVDSTLKIQPAELGDSAVYLCASSRGPGDTEAFFGQGTRLTVV.

The chain recombines TRBV7-9 with TRBJ2-5; the D gene is possibly TRBD2 (7 bases). Trimming stripped 5 bases from V and 4 bases from J, with 17 bases between. This CDR3 spans 15 amino acids. Germline V gives CDR1 SEHNR, CDR2 FQNEAQ (reference sequence). Written as DNA, the CDR3 is TGTGCCAGCAGCCCGGGGGGCGGGGGAGGAGAGACCCAGTACTTC. Translated: CASSPGGGGGETQYF.

The J gene is TRBJ2-5, the V gene TRBV4-1; D is possibly TRBD2 (7 bases). The CDR3 runs 18 residues. Trimming stripped 1 base from V and 2 bases from J, with 20 bases between. CDR1 and CDR2 from the germline V gene are MGHRA and YSYEKL. DNA of the CDR3: TGCGCCAGCAGCCAAGGCGGGCAGGGGAGGGTCGTTCAAGAGACCCAGTACTTC. Its protein is CASSQGGQGRVVQETQYF.

CDR3: CASPFRLAGDRDEQFF. In DNA form, the CDR3 reads TGTGCCAGCCCCTTTCGACTAGCGGGAGATAGAGATGAGCAGTTCTTC. The chain couples TRBV9 to TRBJ2-1; 12 nucleotides agree with TRBD2. Germline V gives CDR1 SGDLS, CDR2 YYNGEE. The CDR3 contains 16 residues. V lost 7 bases, J lost 8 bases, and 13 bases stayed unmatched. Full variable domain (rest looked up from reference TRBV9 and TRBJ2-1): DSGVTQTPKHLITATGQRVTLRCSPRSGDLSVYWYQQSLDQGLQFLIQYYNGEERAKGNILERFSAQQFPDLHSELNLSSLELGDSALYFCASPFRLAGDRDEQFFGPGTRLTVL.

This clone came up once. CDR3 region: CASSQEEWAGYTF. CDR3 nucleotides: TGTGCCAGCAGCCAAGAGGAGTGGGCTGGCTACACCTTC. This chain links TRBV3-1 (or the pseudogene TRBV3-2) with TRBJ1-2, with D uncertain. Trimming shortened V by 0 bases and J by 7 bases, and 9 bases separated the two germline ends. This CDR3 comprises 13 residues. Germline V gene sequence: CDR1 LGHDT, CDR2 YNNKEL (reference sequence).

The chain joins TRBV11-2 to TRBJ2-5; D tentatively reads TRBD1 or TRBD2 (5 bases each). Germline CDR1 reads SGHAT; CDR2 reads FQNNGV. V was pared by 3 bases and J by 2 bases, with 22 bases between. This CDR3 has 18 amino acids. CDR3 bases: TGTGCCAGCAGCTTGACCTACGGGGCCTCTGGGGCACAAGAGACCCAGTACTTC. This gives the protein CASSLTYGASGAQETQYF.

This chain connects TRBV24-1 to TRBJ2-3; TRBD2 matches at 10 bases. The CDR3 runs 15 residues. The junction had 1 base not matched to a gene; V was cut back by 5 bases and J by 0 bases. CDR1 KGHDR and CDR2 SFDVKD come from the germline V gene. The CDR3 region has the DNA TGTGCCACCAGTGTGACTAGCGGGAGCACAGATACGCAGTATTTT. Translation gives CATSVTSGSTDTQYF.

The genes are TRBV5-1 and TRBJ2-1; 9 nucleotides agree with TRBD2. The germline gives CDR1 SGHRS, CDR2 YFSETQ. The length of the CDR3 is 15 residues. V lost 1 base, J lost 7 bases, and 6 bases stayed unmatched. The CDR3 protein is CASSLPSGGSNEQFF. In nucleotides, the CDR3 is TGCGCCAGCAGCTTGCCCAGCGGGGGGAGTAATGAGCAGTTCTTC.

The genes are TRBV11-1 and TRBJ2-1; D may be TRBD2 (6 bases). The germline V and J ends were trimmed by 2 bases and 6 bases, with 17 bases remaining between them. The germline V gene encodes CDR1 SGHAT and CDR2 FQDESV (reference sequence). The CDR3 totals 16 residues. The CDR3 loop is CASSLNGGTSLNEQFF. Here the CDR3 DNA reads TGTGCCAGCAGCTTAAATGGCGGGACCAGCCTCAATGAGCAGTTCTTC.

The chain recombines TRBV18 with TRBJ1-2, with D tentatively TRBD1 (5 bases). CDR3 length: 13 amino acids. The V end lost 6 bases, the J end lost 4 bases, and 12 bases lay between the germline ends. The germline CDR1 and CDR2 sequences are KGHSH and LQKENI. The CDR3 region has the DNA TGTGCCAGCTCCCGCGACAGTGGCTATGGCTACACCTTC. Amino acid sequence: CASSRDSGYGYTF. Together with reference TRBV18 and TRBJ1-2, the CDR3 gives the full variable domain: NAGVMQNPRHLVRRRGQEARLRCSPMKGHSHVYWYRQLPEEGLKFMVYLQKENIIDESGMPKERFSAEFPKEGPSILRIQQVVRGDSAAYFCASSRDSGYGYTFGSGTRLTVV.

This clone was detected only once. This chain uses TRBV12-3 or TRBV12-4 with TRBJ1-2; 7 nucleotides align to TRBD1. The CDR3 extends over 12 amino acids. V lost 4 bases and J lost 6; bases outside the gene matches: 2. This CDR3 reads CASSYRGDGYTF. DNA for the CDR3: TGTGCCAGCAGTTACAGGGGCGATGGCTACACCTTC.

In its sample, this clone was seen a few times. This rearrangement joins TRBV6-5 to TRBJ2-2; TRBD2 aligns across 12 bases. V shed 6 bases, J shed 4 bases, and the junction held 3 bases outside the gene matches. The CDR3 is 15 residues long. Germline CDR1 reads MNHEY; CDR2 reads SVGAGI. The CDR3 is CASRSLAGGTGELFF. In DNA, the CDR3 is TGTGCCAGCAGGTCACTAGCGGGGGGCACCGGGGAGCTGTTTTTT.

This clone turned up a few times. The V and J genes are TRBV7-3 and TRBJ1-6; 7 bases map to TRBD1. The junction had 4 bases not matched to a gene; V was cut back by 5 bases and J by 6 bases. There are 14 residues in the CDR3. Germline V CDR1 and CDR2: SGHTA, FQGTGA. CDR3 bases: TGTGCCAGCAGCGCACAGGGGCTTAATTCACCCCTCCACTTT. Amino acid sequence: CASSAQGLNSPLHF.

This chain joins TRBV5-6 and TRBJ1-3; D is uncertain. The CDR3 extends over 13 amino acids. The V end was cut by 4 bases, the J end by 3 bases, with 8 bases between. Germline V gene lookup returns CDR1 SGHDT and CDR2 YYEEEE. This CDR3 is CASSKQVGNTIYF. The CDR3 region has the DNA TGTGCCAGCAGCAAGCAGGTTGGAAACACCATATATTTT.

The chain links TRBV6-5 to TRBJ1-3; D not resolved. CDR1 and CDR2 from the germline V gene are MNHEY and SVGAGI. The CDR3 is 15 amino acids. Trimming stripped 6 bases from V and 0 bases from J, with 12 bases between. CDR3 coding DNA: TGTGCCAGCAGGCGCCAGGTTAACTCTGGAAACACCATATATTTT. Translation: CASRRQVNSGNTIYF.

The chain has TRBV11-2 and TRBJ1-2, with D perhaps matching TRBD1 (6 bases). The CDR3 runs 14 residues. The V end was cut by 2 bases, the J end by 6 bases, with 13 bases between. The V gene's germline CDR1 is SGHAT and CDR2 FQNNGV. DNA of the CDR3: TGTGCCAGCAGCTTAACGGAGGGGGTTGATGGCTACACCTTC. Its protein product is CASSLTEGVDGYTF. Based on the CDR3 plus reference TRBV11-2 and TRBJ1-2, the full variable domain is EAGVAQSPRYKIIEKRQSVAFWCNPISGHATLYWYQQILGQGPKLLIQFQNNGVVDDSQLPKDRFSAERLKGVDSTLKIQPAKLEDSAVYLCASSLTEGVDGYTFGSGTRLTVV.

This rearrangement joins TRBV19 to TRBJ2-7; D is unclear. The CDR3 runs 13 residues. V lost 4 bases and J 6 bases, leaving 13 bases between the germline ends. Germline CDR1 reads LNHDA; CDR2 reads SQIVND (reference sequence). CDR3 residues: CASSTKTSSEQYF. CDR3 sequence (DNA): TGTGCCAGTAGTACCAAGACCAGTTCCGAGCAGTACTTC.

There are a few counts of this clone. The rearrangement links TRBV19 to TRBJ1-1; tentatively, D is TRBD1 (5 bases). Germline assignment: CDR1 LNHDA and CDR2 SQIVND (reference sequence). The V gene lost 4 bases and the J gene lost 1 base, with 7 bases spanning the gap. The CDR3 spans 13 residues. In nucleotides, the CDR3 is TGTGCCAGTAGTAGGGGGAGGAACACTGAAGCTTTCTTT. Amino acid sequence: CASSRGRNTEAFF.

CDR3 sequence (DNA): TGTGCCACCATCACAGGGGGCACTGAAGCTTTCTTT. It translates to CATITGGTEAFF. The rearrangement uses TRBV28 and TRBJ1-1; 8 positions match TRBD1. With V trimmed by 10 bases and J by 4 bases, 5 bases remained unmatched. Germline CDR1 and CDR2: MDHEN and SYDVKM. The length of the CDR3 is 12 residues.

This CDR3 is CASSPMGGDNQPQHF. In nucleotides, the CDR3 is TGTGCCAGCAGCCCCATGGGGGGCGACAATCAGCCCCAGCATTTT. The chain employs TRBV6-4 and TRBJ1-5; D perhaps matches TRBD1 (6 bases). The V gene's germline CDR1 is MRHNA and CDR2 SNTAGT. This CDR3 region has 15 residues. Trimming removed 6 bases from V and 3 bases from J, with 15 bases in between.

The V call is TRBV19, the J call TRBJ2-3; a possible D gene is TRBD2 (6 bases). The CDR3 loop spans 13 amino acids. Trimming removed 6 bases at V and 3 bases at J, with 10 bases between. Per germline, CDR1 LNHDA and CDR2 SQIVND (reference sequence). CDR3 DNA: TGTGCCAGTAGCCCCGGGAGTACAGATACGCAGTATTTT. Translating it yields CASSPGSTDTQYF.

V usage is TRBV9 and J usage is TRBJ1-2; 11 bases match TRBD1. This CDR3 is 17 amino acids long. Germline lookup yields CDR1 SGDLS and CDR2 YYNGEE. V lost 4 bases and J lost 4; bases outside the gene matches: 12. In DNA form, the CDR3 reads TGTGCCAGCAGCTCACGTTCTTGGACAGGGGGCTTCTATGGCTACACCTTC. This codes for CASSSRSWTGGFYGYTF.

This clone has just one count. V and J are TRBV5-4 and TRBJ2-1; no reliable D call. The CDR3 loop spans 14 amino acids. Per germline, CDR1 SGHNT and CDR2 YYREEE (reference sequence). V was shortened by 3 bases and J by 3 bases, with 10 bases between the two germline ends. The DNA of the CDR3 is TGTGCCAGCAGCTCTACGGGTGACTACAATGAGCAGTTCTTC. It specifies CASSSTGDYNEQFF.